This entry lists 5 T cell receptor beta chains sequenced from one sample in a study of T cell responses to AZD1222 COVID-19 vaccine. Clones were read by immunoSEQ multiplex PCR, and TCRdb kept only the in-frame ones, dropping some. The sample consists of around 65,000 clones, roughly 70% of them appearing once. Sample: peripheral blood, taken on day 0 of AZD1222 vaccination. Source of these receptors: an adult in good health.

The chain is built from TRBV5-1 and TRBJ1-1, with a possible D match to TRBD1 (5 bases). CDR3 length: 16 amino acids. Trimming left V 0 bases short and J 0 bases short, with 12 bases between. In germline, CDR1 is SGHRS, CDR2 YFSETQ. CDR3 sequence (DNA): TGCGCCAGCAGCTTGGCTGAGGGGCCACTGAACACTGAAGCTTTCTTT. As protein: CASSLAEGPLNTEAFF.

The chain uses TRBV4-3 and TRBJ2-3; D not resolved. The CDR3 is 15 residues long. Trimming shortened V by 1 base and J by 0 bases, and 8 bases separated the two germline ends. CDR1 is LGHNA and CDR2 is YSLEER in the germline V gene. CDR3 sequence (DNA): TGCGCCAGCAGCCAAGCTGCAGCTAGCACAGATACGCAGTATTTT. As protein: CASSQAAASTDTQYF.

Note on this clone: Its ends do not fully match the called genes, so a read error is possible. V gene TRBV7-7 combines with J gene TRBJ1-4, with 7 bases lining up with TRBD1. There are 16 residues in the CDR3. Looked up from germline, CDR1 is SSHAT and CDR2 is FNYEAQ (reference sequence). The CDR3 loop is CASSAGTVGTNEKLFF. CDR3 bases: TGTGCTAGCAGCGCCGGGACAGTCGGAACTAATGAAAAACTGTTTTTT. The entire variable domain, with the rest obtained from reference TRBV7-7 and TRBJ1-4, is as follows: GAGVSQSPRYKVTKRGQDVTLRCDPISSHATLYWYQQALGQGPEFLTYFNYEAQPDKSGLPSDRFSAERPEGSISTLTIQRTEQRDSAMYRCASSAGTVGTNEKLFFGSGTQLSVL.

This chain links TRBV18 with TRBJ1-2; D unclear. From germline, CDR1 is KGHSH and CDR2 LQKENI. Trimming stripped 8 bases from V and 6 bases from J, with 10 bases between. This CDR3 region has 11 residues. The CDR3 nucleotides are TGTGCCAGCCCAAGCTCCAATGGCTACACCTTC. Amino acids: CASPSSNGYTF.

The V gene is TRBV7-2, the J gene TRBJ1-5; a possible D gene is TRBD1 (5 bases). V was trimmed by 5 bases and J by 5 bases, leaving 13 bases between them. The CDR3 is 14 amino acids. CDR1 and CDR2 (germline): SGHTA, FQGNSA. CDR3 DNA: TGTGCCAGCAGCGAAAACGGGGGGGATCAGCCCCAGCATTTT. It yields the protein CASSENGGDQPQHF.